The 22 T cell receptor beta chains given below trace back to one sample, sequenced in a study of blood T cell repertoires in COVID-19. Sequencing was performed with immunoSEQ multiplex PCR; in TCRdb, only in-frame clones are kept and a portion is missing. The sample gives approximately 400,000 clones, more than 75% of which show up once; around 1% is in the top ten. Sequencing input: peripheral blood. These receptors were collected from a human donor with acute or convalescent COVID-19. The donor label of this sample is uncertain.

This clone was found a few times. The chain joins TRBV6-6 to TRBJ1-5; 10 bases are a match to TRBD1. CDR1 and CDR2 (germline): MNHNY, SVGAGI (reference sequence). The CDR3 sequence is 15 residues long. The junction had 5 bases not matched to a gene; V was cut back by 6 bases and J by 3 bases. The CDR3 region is CASRDRGRINQPQHF. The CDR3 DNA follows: TGTGCCAGCAGAGACAGGGGGCGCATCAATCAGCCCCAGCATTTT.

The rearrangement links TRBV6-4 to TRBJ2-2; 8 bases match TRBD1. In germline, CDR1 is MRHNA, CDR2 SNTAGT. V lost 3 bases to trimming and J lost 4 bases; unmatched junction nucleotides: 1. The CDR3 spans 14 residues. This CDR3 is CASSEQGGTGELFF. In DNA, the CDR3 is TGTGCCAGCAGTGAACAGGGGGGCACCGGGGAGCTGTTTTTT.

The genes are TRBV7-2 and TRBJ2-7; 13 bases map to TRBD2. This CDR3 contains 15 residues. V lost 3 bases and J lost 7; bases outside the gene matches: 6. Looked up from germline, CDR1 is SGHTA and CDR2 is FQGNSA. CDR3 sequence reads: CASSFPGLAGLEQYF. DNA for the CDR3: TGTGCCAGCAGCTTTCCGGGACTAGCGGGACTTGAGCAGTACTTC.

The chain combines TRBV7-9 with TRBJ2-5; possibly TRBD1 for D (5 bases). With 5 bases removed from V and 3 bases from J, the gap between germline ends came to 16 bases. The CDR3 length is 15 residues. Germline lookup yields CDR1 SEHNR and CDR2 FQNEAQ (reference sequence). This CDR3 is CASSDIRQKEETQYF. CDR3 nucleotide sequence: TGTGCCAGCAGCGACATCAGACAGAAAGAAGAGACCCAGTACTTC.

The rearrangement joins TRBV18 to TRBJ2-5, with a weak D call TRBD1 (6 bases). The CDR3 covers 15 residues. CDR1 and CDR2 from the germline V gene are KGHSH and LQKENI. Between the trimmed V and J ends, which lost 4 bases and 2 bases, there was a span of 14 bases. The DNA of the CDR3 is TGTGCCAGCTCACGTAACCCGGGACAACAAGAGACCCAGTACTTC. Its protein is CASSRNPGQQETQYF.

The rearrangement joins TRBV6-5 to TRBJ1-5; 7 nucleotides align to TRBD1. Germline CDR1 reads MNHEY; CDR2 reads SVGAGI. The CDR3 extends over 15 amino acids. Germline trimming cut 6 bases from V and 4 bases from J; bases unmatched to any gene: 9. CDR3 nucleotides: TGTGCCAGCAGGAGCCGGGACAGACATAATCAGCCCCAGCATTTT. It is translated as CASRSRDRHNQPQHF.

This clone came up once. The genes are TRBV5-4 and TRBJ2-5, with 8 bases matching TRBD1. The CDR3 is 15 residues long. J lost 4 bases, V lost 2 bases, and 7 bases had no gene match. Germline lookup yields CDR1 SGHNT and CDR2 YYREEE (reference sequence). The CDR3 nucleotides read TGTGCCAGCAGCTTCCGAATCGGACAGGGAGAGACCCAGTACTTC. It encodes CASSFRIGQGETQYF.

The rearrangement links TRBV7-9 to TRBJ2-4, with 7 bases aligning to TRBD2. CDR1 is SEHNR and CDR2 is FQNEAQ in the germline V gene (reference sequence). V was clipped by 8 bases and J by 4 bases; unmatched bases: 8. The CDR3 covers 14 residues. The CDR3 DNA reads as TGTGCCAGCGCATACGGGGGGACTAAAAACATTCAGTACTTC. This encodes CASAYGGTKNIQYF.

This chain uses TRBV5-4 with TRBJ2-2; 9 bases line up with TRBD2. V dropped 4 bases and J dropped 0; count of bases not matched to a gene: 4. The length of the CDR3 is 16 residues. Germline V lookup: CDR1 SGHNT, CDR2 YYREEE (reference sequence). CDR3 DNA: TGTGCCAGCAGCCAGGGACTAGCCACGAACACCGGGGAGCTGTTTTTT. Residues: CASSQGLATNTGELFF. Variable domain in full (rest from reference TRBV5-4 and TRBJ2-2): ETGVTQSPTHLIKTRGQQVTLRCSSQSGHNTVSWYQQALGQGPQFIFQYYREEENGRGNFPPRFSGLQFPNYSSELNVNALELDDSALYLCASSQGLATNTGELFFGEGSRLTVL.

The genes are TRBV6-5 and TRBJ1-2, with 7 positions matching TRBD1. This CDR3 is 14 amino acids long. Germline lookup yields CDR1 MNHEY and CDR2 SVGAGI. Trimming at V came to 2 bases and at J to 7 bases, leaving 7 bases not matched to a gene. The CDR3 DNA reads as TGTGCCAGCAGTTACAACCAGGGGGGAACTGGCTACACCTTC. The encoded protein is CASSYNQGGTGYTF.

The CDR3 sequence: CASSQSPRATEAFF. CDR3 nucleotides: TGTGCCAGCAGCCAATCACCCAGGGCCACTGAAGCTTTCTTT. The rearrangement uses TRBV16 and TRBJ1-1; D is perhaps TRBD1 (5 bases). Germline CDR1 is KGHSY and CDR2 is FQNENV. Between the trimmed V and J ends, which lost 0 bases and 4 bases, there was a span of 9 bases. This CDR3 has 14 residues.

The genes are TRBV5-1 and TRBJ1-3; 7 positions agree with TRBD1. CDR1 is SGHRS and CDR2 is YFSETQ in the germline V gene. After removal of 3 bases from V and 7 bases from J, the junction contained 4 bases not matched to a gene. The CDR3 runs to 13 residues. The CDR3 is CASSSTGENTIYF. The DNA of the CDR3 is TGCGCCAGCAGCTCAACAGGGGAGAACACCATATATTTT.

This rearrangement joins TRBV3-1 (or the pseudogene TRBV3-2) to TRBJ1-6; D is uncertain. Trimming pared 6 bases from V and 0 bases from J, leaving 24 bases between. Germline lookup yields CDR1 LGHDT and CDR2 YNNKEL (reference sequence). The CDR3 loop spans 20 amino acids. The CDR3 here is CASRTTLGSLGHSYNSPLHF. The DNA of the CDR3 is TGTGCCAGCAGAACTACCTTGGGTTCCCTTGGCCACTCCTATAATTCACCCCTCCACTTT.

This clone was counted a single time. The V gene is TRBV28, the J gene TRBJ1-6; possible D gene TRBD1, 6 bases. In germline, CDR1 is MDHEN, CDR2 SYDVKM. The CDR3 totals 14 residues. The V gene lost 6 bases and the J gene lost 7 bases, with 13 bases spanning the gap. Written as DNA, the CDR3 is TGTGCCAGCAGAAGGGACACCGTAAATTCACCCCTCCACTTT. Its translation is CASRRDTVNSPLHF.

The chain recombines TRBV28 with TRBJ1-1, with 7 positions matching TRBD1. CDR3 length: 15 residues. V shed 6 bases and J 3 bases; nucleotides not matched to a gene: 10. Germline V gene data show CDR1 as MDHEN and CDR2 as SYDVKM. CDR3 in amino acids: CASSKVQGRYTEAFF. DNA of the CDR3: TGTGCCAGCAGCAAAGTACAGGGGAGGTACACTGAAGCTTTCTTT.

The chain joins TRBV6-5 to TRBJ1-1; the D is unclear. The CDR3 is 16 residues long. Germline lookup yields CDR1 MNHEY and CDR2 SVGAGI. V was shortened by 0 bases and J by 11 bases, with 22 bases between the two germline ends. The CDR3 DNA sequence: TGTGCCAGCAGTTACTCGGGATTATTCTGGGAGGTTCGGGCTTTCTTT. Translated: CASSYSGLFWEVRAFF.

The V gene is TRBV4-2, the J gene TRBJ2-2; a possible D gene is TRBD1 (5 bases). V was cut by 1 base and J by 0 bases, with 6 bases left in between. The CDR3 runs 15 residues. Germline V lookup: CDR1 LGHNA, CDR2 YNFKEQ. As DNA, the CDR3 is TGTGCCAGCAGCCAAGCGGACACGAACACCGGGGAGCTGTTTTTT. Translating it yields CASSQADTNTGELFF.

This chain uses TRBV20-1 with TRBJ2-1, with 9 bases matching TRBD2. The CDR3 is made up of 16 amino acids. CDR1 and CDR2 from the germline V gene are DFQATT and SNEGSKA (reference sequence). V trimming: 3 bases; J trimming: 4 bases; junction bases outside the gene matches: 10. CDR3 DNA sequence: TGCAGTGCTAGTGTCGAGCGGGGGGATGGGTACAATGAGCAGTTCTTC. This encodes CSASVERGDGYNEQFF.

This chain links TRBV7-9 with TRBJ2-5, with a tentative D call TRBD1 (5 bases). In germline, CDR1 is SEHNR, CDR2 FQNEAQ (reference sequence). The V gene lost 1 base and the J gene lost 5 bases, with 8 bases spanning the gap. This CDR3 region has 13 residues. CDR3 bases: TGTGCCAGCAGCTTAGAGGGGTCGGAGACCCAGTACTTC. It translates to CASSLEGSETQYF.

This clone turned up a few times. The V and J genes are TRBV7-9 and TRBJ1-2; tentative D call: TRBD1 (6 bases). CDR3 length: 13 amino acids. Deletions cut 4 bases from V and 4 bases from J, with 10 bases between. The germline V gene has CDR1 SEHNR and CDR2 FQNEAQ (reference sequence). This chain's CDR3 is CASSYGQSYGYTF. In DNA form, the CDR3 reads TGTGCCAGCAGCTACGGACAGAGCTATGGCTACACCTTC.

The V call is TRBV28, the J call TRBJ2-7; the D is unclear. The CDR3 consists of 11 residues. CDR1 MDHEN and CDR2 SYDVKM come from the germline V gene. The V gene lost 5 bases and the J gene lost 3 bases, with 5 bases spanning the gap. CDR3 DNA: TGTGCCAGCAGTACCTACTACGAGCAGTACTTC. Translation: CASSTYYEQYF.

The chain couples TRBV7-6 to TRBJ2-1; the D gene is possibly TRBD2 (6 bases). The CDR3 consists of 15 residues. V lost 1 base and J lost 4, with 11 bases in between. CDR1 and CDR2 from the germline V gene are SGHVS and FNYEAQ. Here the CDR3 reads CASSLGSGVYNEQFF. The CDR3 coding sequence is TGTGCCAGCAGCTTAGGGTCGGGGGTATACAATGAGCAGTTCTTC.